This record looks at one T cell receptor beta chain sequence and its context. Repertoires were generated with immunoSEQ multiplex PCR, while TCRdb's copy carries only in-frame clones and drops some. The sample yields approximately 81,000 clones, roughly 82% seen once. This sample stems from a study of blood T cell repertoires in COVID-19. This CDR3 is 17 amino acids long. V trimming: 0 bases; J trimming: 13 bases; junction bases outside the gene matches: 13. Per the germline V gene, CDR1 is MGHRA and CDR2 is YSYEKL. Sequencing was carried out using peripheral blood. The TCR sequence derives from a human donor in a cohort sampled during active COVID-19. V and J are TRBV4-1 and TRBJ1-4; the match to TRBD1 covers 11 bases. DNA for the CDR3: TGCGCCAGCAGCCAAGAGGCGACCGGGACAGGGGGTGGCAGACTGTTTTTT. Translating gives CASSQEATGTGGGRLFF.